The 25 T cell receptor beta chains below come from one sample, sequenced in a study of OX40 agonist ivuxolimab in advanced cancers. The data were produced by immunoSEQ multiplex PCR, yet TCRdb's version contains in-frame clones alone and is incomplete. The data show approximately 60,000 clones, with 90% to 95% seen just once and roughly 18% held by the top ten. The source was CD4+ or CD8+ T cells sorted from blood, collected in a trial of the OX40 agonist ivuxolimab. The receptor set was obtained from an adult with an advanced solid tumor such as melanoma, head and neck, liver or kidney cancer.

V gene TRBV7-9 combines with J gene TRBJ2-7; 10 bases are a match to TRBD2. Germline V gene lookup returns CDR1 SEHNR and CDR2 FQNEAQ (reference sequence). The CDR3 runs to 15 residues. V shed 7 bases, J shed 1 base, and the junction held 7 bases outside the gene matches. The CDR3 region is CASTPPAGGSYEQYF. As DNA, the CDR3 is TGTGCCAGCACCCCGCCAGCGGGAGGGTCCTACGAGCAGTACTTC.

The chain employs TRBV11-2 and TRBJ1-3; weak D call: TRBD1 (5 bases). This CDR3 has 13 residues. Germline assignment: CDR1 SGHAT and CDR2 FQNNGV. The V gene lost 1 base and the J gene lost 9 bases, with 10 bases spanning the gap. CDR3 region: CASSLAPGGTIYF. The CDR3 DNA reads as TGTGCCAGCAGCTTAGCCCCGGGGGGCACCATATATTTT.

The chain employs TRBV4-2 and TRBJ1-2; 9 bases align to TRBD1. CDR3 length equals 18 residues. Germline loops: CDR1 LGHNA, CDR2 YNFKEQ. The V and J ends lost 0 bases and 7 bases, in that order; junction bases with no gene match: 15. The DNA of the CDR3 is TGTGCCAGCAGCCAAGAACCGGGACAGGGCCTATGGTGGAGTGGCTACACCTTC. Amino acids: CASSQEPGQGLWWSGYTF.

The CDR3, as DNA: TGTGCCAGCAGCTTAGGGGGAGGGCACGCATACGAGCAGTACTTC. Protein: CASSLGGGHAYEQYF. The rearrangement joins TRBV5-4 to TRBJ2-7, with D maybe TRBD2 (7 bases). The CDR3 is 15 residues long. Germline V lookup: CDR1 SGHNT, CDR2 YYREEE (reference sequence). Trimming stripped 2 bases from V and 4 bases from J, with 16 bases between. The entire variable domain, with the rest obtained from reference TRBV5-4 and TRBJ2-7, is as follows: ETGVTQSPTHLIKTRGQQVTLRCSSQSGHNTVSWYQQALGQGPQFIFQYYREEENGRGNFPPRFSGLQFPNYSSELNVNALELDDSALYLCASSLGGGHAYEQYFGPGTRLTVT.

This chain joins TRBV21-1 and TRBJ1-5; the D call of TRBD1 is as the table states it, not checked on the DNA. TRBV21-1 is designated a pseudogene. This CDR3 contains 14 residues. CDR3 sequence reads: CASTQGVGNQPQHF. The CDR3 region has the DNA TGTGCCAGCACACAGGGGGTTGGCAATCAGCCCCAGCATTTT.

The rearrangement joins TRBV29-1 to TRBJ1-1; D is perhaps TRBD1 (5 bases). V lost 5 bases, J lost 5 bases, and 12 bases lay in between. Looked up from germline, CDR1 is SQVTM and CDR2 is ANQGSEA. This CDR3 spans 12 amino acids. CDR3 sequence: CSVPTVRTEAFF. CDR3 coding DNA: TGCAGCGTTCCGACAGTGAGGACTGAAGCTTTCTTT.

The V and J genes are TRBV2 and TRBJ2-7, with 8 bases matching TRBD2. Germline lookup yields CDR1 SNHLY and CDR2 FYNNEI. The CDR3 runs to 13 residues. Trimming took 5 bases from V and 2 from J; bases not matched to a gene: 2. The CDR3 DNA reads as TGTGCCAGCAGTCATAGCGGGACCTACGAGCAGTACTTC. It is translated as CASSHSGTYEQYF.

The chain couples TRBV9 to TRBJ2-2; D remains ambiguous. V was trimmed by 0 bases and J by 7 bases, leaving 7 bases between them. The CDR3 contains 13 residues. CDR1 SGDLS and CDR2 YYNGEE come from the germline V gene. DNA of the CDR3: TGTGCCAGCAGCGTAGAAGGGAACGGGGAGCTGTTTTTT. Protein sequence: CASSVEGNGELFF.

V and J are TRBV7-9 and TRBJ2-1; 13 nucleotides match TRBD2. After removal of 4 bases from V and 9 bases from J, the junction contained 9 bases not matched to a gene. Germline V lookup: CDR1 SEHNR, CDR2 FQNEAQ (reference sequence). This CDR3 is 16 amino acids long. The CDR3 DNA reads TGTGCCAGCAGCTCGTGGACTAGCGGGAGTTCGGTTGAGCAGTTCTTC. Residues: CASSSWTSGSSVEQFF.

The chain employs TRBV6-9 and TRBJ2-7; D gene unclear. Germline V gene sequence: CDR1 MNHGY, CDR2 SVAAGI. Trimming shortened V by 2 bases and J by 2 bases, and 7 bases separated the two germline ends. This CDR3 has 13 amino acids. The CDR3 loop is CASSYNLPYEQYF. As DNA, the CDR3 is TGTGCCAGCAGTTATAACTTACCCTACGAGCAGTACTTC.

The V gene is TRBV7-9, the J gene TRBJ1-5; D gene ambiguous. This CDR3 region has 15 residues. Trimming removed 2 bases from V and 4 bases from J, with 12 bases in between. Germline V gene sequence: CDR1 SEHNR, CDR2 FQNEAQ (reference sequence). The CDR3 DNA reads TGTGCCAGCAGCTTACATCTTGGGTCGAATCAGCCCCAGCATTTT. Its translation: CASSLHLGSNQPQHF.

J is TRBJ2-3 and V is TRBV7-3, with D hard to call. The CDR3 is 15 amino acids. V lost 5 bases to trimming and J lost 1 base, with 13 bases between them. The V gene's germline CDR1 is SGHTA and CDR2 FQGTGA. CDR3 sequence reads: CASSPLGYRTDTQYF. CDR3 bases: TGTGCCAGCAGCCCCTTGGGGTACCGCACAGATACGCAGTATTTT. Full variable domain (missing parts from reference TRBV7-3 and TRBJ2-3): GAGVSQTPSNKVTEKGKYVELRCDPISGHTALYWYRQSLGQGPEFLIYFQGTGAADDSGLPNDRFFAVRPEGSVSTLKIQRTERGDSAVYLCASSPLGYRTDTQYFGPGTRLTVL.

The rearrangement links TRBV7-2 to TRBJ2-7; 8 positions agree with TRBD2. Germline trimming cut 3 bases from V and 5 bases from J; bases unmatched to any gene: 9. This CDR3 region has 15 residues. The germline V gene encodes CDR1 SGHTA and CDR2 FQGNSA. The CDR3 DNA sequence: TGTGCCAGCAGCTTTCTTCAGACTAGCGAGGACGAGCAGTACTTC. Residues: CASSFLQTSEDEQYF.

The chain combines TRBV27 with TRBJ1-2; D gene ambiguous. There are 13 residues in the CDR3. V lost 6 bases to trimming and J lost 3 bases, with 11 bases between them. Germline-derived CDR1 and CDR2 are MNHEY and SMNVEV (reference sequence). The CDR3 DNA sequence: TGTGCCAGCAGGCCGCGTGGCTACTATGGCTACACCTTC. Protein sequence: CASRPRGYYGYTF.

CDR3 in DNA: TGTGCCAGCAGCTTGGGACAGGGGGCCCAAACAGGGGACAATGAGCAGTTCTTC. Amino acid sequence: CASSLGQGAQTGDNEQFF. The V gene is TRBV21-1, the J gene TRBJ2-1; the D call in the table, TRBD1, was not verified against the DNA. TRBV21-1 is given as a pseudogene. The CDR3 loop spans 18 amino acids.

The chain couples TRBV4-3 to TRBJ2-3; TRBD2 aligns across 7 bases. The germline CDR1 and CDR2 sequences are LGHNA and YSLEER. The CDR3 spans 15 residues. J lost 4 bases, V lost 1 base, and 5 bases had no gene match. CDR3 in DNA: TGCGCCAGCAGCCAAGGGGCGGGAGCCCCAGATACGCAGTATTTT. It is translated as CASSQGAGAPDTQYF.

The gene calls are TRBV4-3 and TRBJ2-6, with 13 bases lining up with TRBD2. The V segment lost 4 bases and the J segment 0 bases; nucleotides outside the gene matches: 9. Germline V CDR1 and CDR2: LGHNA, YSLEER. This CDR3 spans 20 amino acids. The CDR3 bases are TGCGCCAGCAGCCTTTCTGGACTAGCGGGAGACCTCTCTGGGGCCAACGTCCTGACTTTC. Protein product: CASSLSGLAGDLSGANVLTF.

V gene TRBV7-8 combines with J gene TRBJ2-3; D not resolved. Between the trimmed V and J ends, which lost 3 bases and 0 bases, there was a span of 13 bases. Looked up from germline, CDR1 is SGHVS and CDR2 is FQNEAQ. This CDR3 region has 16 residues. DNA of the CDR3: TGTGCCAGCAGCTTTAGTATGAGTCTAAGCACAGATACGCAGTATTTT. It is translated as CASSFSMSLSTDTQYF.

J is TRBJ1-5 and V is TRBV30; tentatively, D is TRBD1 (5 bases). The CDR3 has 13 amino acids. Germline V gene sequence: CDR1 GTSNPN, CDR2 SVGIG (reference sequence). V lost 5 bases and J 5 bases, leaving 13 bases between the germline ends. In DNA, the CDR3 is TGTGCCTGGGCTACAGGAGACTATCAGCCCCAGCATTTT. Translating gives CAWATGDYQPQHF. The whole variable domain, filled in from reference TRBV30 and TRBJ1-5, reads SQTIHQWPATLVQPVGSPLSLECTVEGTSNPNLYWYRQAAGRGLQLLFYSVGIGQISSEVPQNLSASRPQDRQFILSSKKLLLSDSGFYLCAWATGDYQPQHFGDGTRLSIL.

This chain connects TRBV5-1 to TRBJ1-2, with D unresolved. Germline CDR1 reads SGHRS; CDR2 reads YFSETQ. V lost 0 bases and J 4 bases, leaving 10 bases between the germline ends. The CDR3 length is 14 residues. CDR3: CASSLVGEGYGYTF. CDR3 in DNA: TGCGCCAGCAGCTTGGTGGGAGAGGGCTATGGCTACACCTTC.

The gene calls are TRBV7-9 and TRBJ1-5; D gene uncertain. In germline, CDR1 is SEHNR, CDR2 FQNEAQ (reference sequence). This CDR3 spans 12 amino acids. The V end was cut by 2 bases, the J end by 3 bases, with 2 bases between. Written as DNA, the CDR3 is TGTGCCAGCAGCTTACTCAATCAGCCCCAGCATTTT. Protein sequence: CASSLLNQPQHF. Supplemented by reference TRBV7-9 and TRBJ1-5, the full variable domain reads DTGVSQNPRHKITKRGQNVTFRCDPISEHNRLYWYRQTLGQGPEFLTYFQNEAQLEKSRLLSDRFSAERPKGSFSTLEIQRTEQGDSAMYLCASSLLNQPQHFGDGTRLSIL.

The chain uses TRBV7-9 and TRBJ2-3; D ambiguous. CDR1 is SEHNR and CDR2 is FQNEAQ in the germline V gene (reference sequence). The length of the CDR3 is 15 residues. The V and J ends lost 1 base and 1 base respectively, with 9 bases between them. CDR3 sequence: CASSLVGGGTDTQYF. The DNA for the CDR3 is TGTGCCAGCAGCTTAGTGGGTGGGGGCACAGATACGCAGTATTTT.

In this sample, this clone turned up once. The chain uses TRBV9 and TRBJ1-4; tentatively, D is TRBD1 (6 bases). Looked up from germline, CDR1 is SGDLS and CDR2 is YYNGEE. The ends were cut back, 0 bases at V and 7 bases at J, with 13 bases in the middle. This CDR3 is built from 15 residues. The CDR3 DNA follows: TGTGCCAGCAGCGTAGCTGGGGGGGCGCTTGAAAAACTGTTTTTT. Translating it yields CASSVAGGALEKLFF.

This rearrangement joins TRBV7-3 to TRBJ2-7, with D possibly being TRBD1 or TRBD2 (5 bases each). The germline V gene has CDR1 SGHTA and CDR2 FQGTGA. The length of the CDR3 is 15 residues. Trimming removed 3 bases at V and 5 bases at J, with 17 bases between. CDR3 loop: CASSLGELMGDEQYF. As DNA, the CDR3 is TGTGCCAGCAGCTTGGGGGAGTTGATGGGCGACGAGCAGTACTTC.

This clone has only a few counts. The rearrangement links TRBV29-1 to TRBJ1-1; TRBD1 might be the D (5 bases). Germline loops: CDR1 SQVTM, CDR2 ANQGSEA. The CDR3 extends over 12 amino acids. Trimming cost V 1 base and J 6 bases, with 9 bases left between them. CDR3 amino acids: CSVEGGRSEAFF. The CDR3 nucleotides read TGCAGCGTTGAAGGGGGGAGGTCTGAAGCTTTCTTT.